The present TCR beta chain was sequenced within a study of cytomegalovirus exposure and HLA in healthy donors. Study summary: The same platform used for the roughly 600 first-cohort repertoires was also used for the roughly 130 validation repertoires, as a later analysis reported.

This CDR3 has 14 residues. The V end lost 6 bases, the J end lost 1 base, and 11 bases lay between the germline ends. CDR1 and CDR2 from the germline V gene are MNHEY and SMNVEV (reference sequence). As to this clone: The antigen is not known.

Sequencing was performed with immunoSEQ multiplex PCR; in TCRdb, only in-frame clones are kept and a portion is missing. The profile shows more than 80,000 clones, 88% of them singletons. Study results and caveats: Rare TCR sequences dominated, though some public TCRs recurred in many donors. Per published reports, the classifier diagnosed cytomegalovirus status with high specificity and sensitivity.

V usage is TRBV27 and J usage is TRBJ2-3; TRBD2 is a possible D gene (5 bases). The origin of this receptor is a young woman in good health and CMV-seropositive. Sequencing was carried out using PBMCs. The CDR3 sequence is CASRLGFGTDTQYF. For the CDR3, the DNA is TGTGCCAGCAGACTAGGGTTCGGCACAGATACGCAGTATTTT.